These 22 T cell receptor beta chains were all obtained from the same sample, sequenced in a study of blood T cell repertoires in COVID-19. TCRdb's table, derived via immunoSEQ multiplex PCR, lists solely in-frame clones and lacks some. The sample includes approximately 200,000 clones, 80% to 90% of them seen just once. The sequenced sample was PBMCs or T cells enriched from blood (not recorded which). The receptors originated from a man aged 30-40 years in a cohort exposed to, infected with or recovered from COVID-19 (not recorded which).

The rearrangement joins TRBV15 to TRBJ2-3; D may be TRBD1 (6 bases). Germline lookup yields CDR1 LNHNV and CDR2 YYDKDF (reference sequence). Trimming took off 5 bases at V and 0 bases at J, with 21 bases between the two ends. This CDR3 comprises 18 residues. The CDR3: CATSGYLTGIPSTDTQYF. The CDR3 region has the DNA TGTGCCACCAGCGGATATCTCACAGGGATACCCAGCACAGATACGCAGTATTTT.

V gene TRBV28 combines with J gene TRBJ1-2, with TRBD1 matching over 7 bases. V lost 4 bases and J lost 5; bases outside the gene matches: 7. Germline-derived CDR1 and CDR2 are MDHEN and SYDVKM. The CDR3 runs 14 residues. The CDR3 sequence: CASSSPGQRYGYTF. The CDR3 bases are TGTGCCAGCAGTTCACCGGGACAGCGTTATGGCTACACCTTC.

The chain couples TRBV10-3 to TRBJ1-4; the D is unclear. V was pared by 3 bases and J by 10 bases, with 12 bases between. Germline CDR1 reads ENHRY; CDR2 reads SYGVKD. The CDR3 has 13 residues. The CDR3 DNA sequence: TGTGCCATCAGTGACAAACCCGAGGGAAAACTGTTTTTT. Protein sequence: CAISDKPEGKLFF.

The J gene is TRBJ2-7, the V gene TRBV24-1, with a tentative D call TRBD2 (5 bases). The CDR3 covers 13 residues. Germline loops: CDR1 KGHDR, CDR2 SFDVKD. V shed 4 bases and J shed 5 bases, with 11 bases lying between them. The CDR3 DNA sequence: TGTGCCACCAGTGACTTACAGCGGAACGAGCAGTACTTC. Amino acids: CATSDLQRNEQYF.

This chain joins TRBV5-1 and TRBJ2-5, with D maybe TRBD1 (6 bases). Germline loops: CDR1 SGHRS, CDR2 YFSETQ. Between the trimmed V and J ends, which lost 4 bases and 3 bases, there was a span of 13 bases. The CDR3 is made up of 14 amino acids. The CDR3 sequence: CASSPLQGEETQYF. CDR3 coding DNA: TGCGCCAGCAGCCCGCTACAGGGAGAAGAGACCCAGTACTTC. Full variable domain (rest looked up from reference TRBV5-1 and TRBJ2-5): KAGVTQTPRYLIKTRGQQVTLSCSPISGHRSVSWYQQTPGQGLQFLFEYFSETQRNKGNFPGRFSGRQFSNSRSEMNVSTLELGDSALYLCASSPLQGEETQYFGPGTRLLVL.

The gene calls are TRBV15 and TRBJ1-5, with 9 bases matching TRBD1. The CDR3 extends over 14 amino acids. Germline-derived CDR1 and CDR2 are LNHNV and YYDKDF (reference sequence). Germline trimming cut 5 bases from V and 9 bases from J; bases unmatched to any gene: 8. CDR3 in amino acids: CATSPGQGGPPQHF. CDR3 DNA sequence: TGTGCCACCAGCCCGGGACAGGGAGGACCGCCCCAGCATTTT.

The J gene is TRBJ2-1, the V gene TRBV28; 9 bases agree with TRBD1. This CDR3 spans 16 amino acids. Per germline, CDR1 MDHEN and CDR2 SYDVKM. V shed 6 bases, J shed 2 bases, and the junction held 8 bases outside the gene matches. CDR3 in amino acids: CASSSGQGSPYNEQFF. In DNA form, the CDR3 reads TGTGCCAGCAGCTCGGGACAGGGAAGTCCCTACAATGAGCAGTTCTTC. Complete variable domain (other parts from reference TRBV28 and TRBJ2-1): DVKVTQSSRYLVKRTGEKVFLECVQDMDHENMFWYRQDPGLGLRLIYFSYDVKMKEKGDIPEGYSVSREKKERFSLILESASTNQTSMYLCASSSGQGSPYNEQFFGPGTRLTVL.

This clone was seen just once. The chain employs TRBV18 and TRBJ1-2; weak D call: TRBD1 (6 bases). Per the germline V gene, CDR1 is KGHSH and CDR2 is LQKENI. V was shortened by 4 bases and J by 6 bases, with 15 bases between the two germline ends. The CDR3 loop spans 14 amino acids. CDR3 nucleotides: TGTGCCAGCTCACGGGACACGATAGATGATGGCTACACCTTC. Encoded protein: CASSRDTIDDGYTF.

This clone was observed a single time. The chain recombines TRBV27 with TRBJ2-7; D is unresolved. Trimming shortened V by 5 bases and J by 3 bases, and 5 bases separated the two germline ends. Germline CDR1 and CDR2: MNHEY and SMNVEV (reference sequence). The CDR3 has 11 amino acids. The CDR3 region is CASSTSYEQYF. Here the CDR3 DNA reads TGTGCCAGCAGTACCAGCTACGAGCAGTACTTC.

The CDR3 nucleotides read TGTGCCAGCAGTGGAACTAATTTTCACGAGCAGTACTTC. This codes for CASSGTNFHEQYF. The genes are TRBV2 and TRBJ2-7; D not certain. The V gene lost 4 bases and the J gene lost 5 bases, with 12 bases spanning the gap. The CDR3 loop spans 13 amino acids. Germline V gives CDR1 SNHLY, CDR2 FYNNEI.

The chain recombines TRBV4-1 with TRBJ2-1; maybe TRBD1 (6 bases). Per the germline V gene, CDR1 is MGHRA and CDR2 is YSYEKL. V dropped 1 base and J dropped 0 bases, with 10 bases sitting between them. The CDR3 has 16 residues. The DNA for the CDR3 is TGCGCCAGCAGCCAAGCGGACAGCCCCTCCTACAATGAGCAGTTCTTC. It encodes CASSQADSPSYNEQFF.

The chain joins TRBV3-1 (or the pseudogene TRBV3-2) to TRBJ2-7, with TRBD1 identical over 8 bases. Germline V gene sequence: CDR1 LGHDT, CDR2 YNNKEL (reference sequence). Trimming removed 5 bases from V and 4 bases from J; junction bases left unmatched: 13. This CDR3 contains 16 residues. CDR3 protein: CASSRIWTGTRYEQYF. The CDR3 DNA follows: TGTGCCAGCAGCAGAATTTGGACAGGGACGAGATACGAGCAGTACTTC.

This chain connects TRBV18 to TRBJ2-5; 7 bases match TRBD2. CDR1 is KGHSH, CDR2 LQKENI, per germline. This CDR3 region has 14 residues. J gave up 5 bases and V 6 bases, and 9 bases lay outside the gene matches. CDR3 coding DNA: TGTGCCAGCTCGGGGGGGACTTTACAGGAGACCCAGTACTTC. This gives the protein CASSGGTLQETQYF.

The gene calls are TRBV11-2 and TRBJ2-1, with D tentatively TRBD2 (6 bases). With 4 bases removed from V and 2 bases from J, the gap between germline ends came to 9 bases. CDR3 length: 14 residues. CDR1 SGHAT and CDR2 FQNNGV come from the germline V gene. The CDR3 is CASSSVAAYNEQFF. CDR3 nucleotides: TGTGCCAGCAGCTCTGTAGCGGCCTACAATGAGCAGTTCTTC.

This rearrangement joins TRBV19 to TRBJ2-1; 9 bases are a match to TRBD1. Germline V gene lookup returns CDR1 LNHDA and CDR2 SQIVND (reference sequence). Germline trimming cut 5 bases from V and 7 bases from J; bases unmatched to any gene: 9. The CDR3 spans 15 residues. This CDR3 reads CASSWDRDRHNEQFF. CDR3 DNA sequence: TGTGCCAGTAGTTGGGACAGGGATCGGCATAATGAGCAGTTCTTC. Using reference TRBV19 and TRBJ2-1 for the parts outside the CDR3, the full variable domain is DGGITQSPKYLFRKEGQNVTLSCEQNLNHDAMYWYRQDPGQGLRLIYYSQIVNDFQKGDIAEGYSVSREKKESFPLTVTSAQKNPTAFYLCASSWDRDRHNEQFFGPGTRLTVL.

The chain employs TRBV6-6 and TRBJ2-2; 10 nucleotides line up with TRBD2. This CDR3 comprises 18 residues. V lost 6 bases and J lost 1; bases outside the gene matches: 11. CDR1 is MNHNY and CDR2 is SVGAGI in the germline V gene (reference sequence). The DNA of the CDR3 is TGTGCCAGCAGCCGACCCCTAACTAGCGGGAAGAACACCGGGGAGCTGTTTTTT. Its translation is CASSRPLTSGKNTGELFF.

The chain uses TRBV12-3 or TRBV12-4 and TRBJ2-3; TRBD2 is a possible D gene (6 bases). V was trimmed by 5 bases and J by 8 bases, leaving 14 bases between them. CDR3 length equals 13 residues. CDR3 coding DNA: TGTGCCAGCAGTCCAACGGGGAGGACTACGCAGTATTTT. The encoded protein is CASSPTGRTTQYF.

The chain carries TRBV29-1 and TRBJ2-4; 9 bases are shared with TRBD1. The length of the CDR3 is 12 residues. Germline V gives CDR1 SQVTM, CDR2 ANQGSEA. The CDR3 here is CGGTDRGDIQYF. The CDR3 DNA follows: TGCGGCGGGACGGACAGGGGAGACATTCAGTACTTC. The whole variable domain, filled in from reference TRBV29-1 and TRBJ2-4, reads SAVISQKPSRDICQRGTSLTIQCQVDSQVTMMFWYRQQPGQSLTLIATANQGSEATYESGFVIDKFPISRPNLTFSTLTVSNMSPEDSSIYLCGGTDRGDIQYFGAGTRLSVL.

The chain joins TRBV10-1 to TRBJ1-1; D is possibly TRBD1 (6 bases). There are 13 residues in the CDR3. CDR1 and CDR2 (germline): WNHNN, SYGVQD (reference sequence). Between the trimmed V and J ends, which lost 3 bases and 2 bases, there was a span of 7 bases. CDR3 sequence reads: CASSDRGNTEAFF. As DNA, the CDR3 is TGCGCCAGCAGTGACAGGGGCAACACTGAAGCTTTCTTT.

This chain connects TRBV9 to TRBJ2-7; 10 nucleotides line up with TRBD2. Germline values: CDR1 SGDLS, CDR2 YYNGEE. The CDR3 has 13 amino acids. With V trimmed by 7 bases and J by 2 bases, 3 bases remained unmatched. CDR3 nucleotides: TGTGCCAGCGGAGCGGGAGGGACCTACGAGCAGTACTTC. It codes for CASGAGGTYEQYF.

The chain recombines TRBV15 with TRBJ2-1, with 11 bases matching TRBD2. Germline values: CDR1 LNHNV, CDR2 YYDKDF (reference sequence). The CDR3 consists of 18 residues. The V segment lost 5 bases and the J segment 5 bases; nucleotides outside the gene matches: 14. The CDR3 is CATSPPSGRLGTNNEQFF. The CDR3, as DNA: TGTGCCACCAGCCCTCCTAGCGGGAGGCTGGGGACTAACAATGAGCAGTTCTTC.

This clone is a singleton in its sample. The chain is built from TRBV7-3 and TRBJ1-1, with 7 bases lining up with TRBD1. Per the germline V gene, CDR1 is SGHTA and CDR2 is FQGTGA. V shed 5 bases, J shed 1 base, and the junction held 4 bases outside the gene matches. This CDR3 spans 14 amino acids. In nucleotides, the CDR3 is TGTGCCAGCAGCCAGGGACAGCAGAACACTGAAGCTTTCTTT. It is translated as CASSQGQQNTEAFF.